The 24 T cell receptor beta chains listed next were all sequenced from one sample in a study of cytomegalovirus exposure and HLA in healthy donors. This PCR relied on a set of 60 Vbeta primers and 13 Jbeta primers. This table comes from immunoSEQ multiplex PCR, and its TCRdb copy is limited to in-frame clones, with some not included. The sample shows about 110,000 clones, approximately 82% of them seen only once. The sequencing input was PBMCs. The receptors originated from a man aged 25 to 40 in good health and CMV-seropositive.

J is TRBJ2-1 and V is TRBV27; tentative D call: TRBD2 (6 bases). Germline V gene sequence: CDR1 MNHEY, CDR2 SMNVEV (reference sequence). V was cut by 7 bases and J by 4 bases, with 11 bases left in between. This CDR3 region has 13 residues. The CDR3 protein is CASTPGLYNEQFF. As DNA, the CDR3 is TGTGCCAGCACCCCGGGACTTTACAATGAGCAGTTCTTC.

This clone has just one count. The chain is built from TRBV19 and TRBJ1-2; 9 positions match TRBD1. The V gene end was trimmed by 8 bases and the J gene end by 4 bases; junction bases not matched to a gene: 5. This CDR3 spans 13 amino acids. Per the germline V gene, CDR1 is LNHDA and CDR2 is SQIVND (reference sequence). Here the CDR3 reads CASRDRALYGYTF. CDR3 DNA: TGTGCCAGTCGGGACAGGGCTCTCTATGGCTACACCTTC.

The genes are TRBV6-6 and TRBJ1-3, with TRBD1 matching 8 bases. Germline lookup yields CDR1 MNHNY and CDR2 SVGAGI (reference sequence). J lost 8 bases, V lost 7 bases, and 4 bases had no gene match. The CDR3 has 12 residues. The CDR3 region has the DNA TGTGCCAGCATCCAGGGGGCCGACACCATATATTTT. As protein: CASIQGADTIYF.

The chain employs TRBV5-4 and TRBJ2-3; D uncertain. Germline CDR1 SGHNT, CDR2 YYREEE (reference sequence). The CDR3 totals 14 residues. Trimming took off 0 bases at V and 10 bases at J, with 15 bases between the two ends. CDR3 sequence (DNA): TGTGCCAGCAGCTTGGAGCAGGCCTCCCGTGCGCAGTATTTT. Translating it yields CASSLEQASRAQYF. Using reference TRBV5-4 and TRBJ2-3 for the parts outside the CDR3, the full variable domain is ETGVTQSPTHLIKTRGQQVTLRCSSQSGHNTVSWYQQALGQGPQFIFQYYREEENGRGNFPPRFSGLQFPNYSSELNVNALELDDSALYLCASSLEQASRAQYFGPGTRLTVL.

V gene TRBV5-5 combines with J gene TRBJ2-7; 7 nucleotides match TRBD2. The V segment lost 3 bases and the J segment 2 bases; nucleotides outside the gene matches: 2. Germline CDR1 is SGHKS and CDR2 is YYEKEE (reference sequence). This CDR3 is built from 13 residues. The CDR3 sequence: CASSSGGTYEQYF. The CDR3 nucleotides are TGTGCCAGCAGCTCCGGGGGGACCTACGAGCAGTACTTC.

V usage is TRBV30 and J usage is TRBJ1-1, with D unresolved. Trimming cost V 4 bases and J 5 bases, with 17 bases left between them. The CDR3 length is 14 residues. Per the germline V gene, CDR1 is GTSNPN and CDR2 is SVGIG (reference sequence). The chain's CDR3 is CAWNHYGVGTEAFF. In nucleotides, the CDR3 is TGTGCCTGGAACCACTACGGGGTTGGGACTGAAGCTTTCTTT.

The chain has TRBV9 and TRBJ2-5; 11 bases align to TRBD1. This CDR3 spans 15 amino acids. CDR1 SGDLS and CDR2 YYNGEE come from the germline V gene. The V and J ends lost 1 base and 5 bases, in that order; junction bases with no gene match: 4. The CDR3 loop is CASSVTGQGGETQYF. The CDR3 DNA is TGTGCCAGCAGCGTAACGGGACAGGGGGGGGAGACCCAGTACTTC.

This clone was counted a few times. At one end the junction does not follow the germline gene, possibly because of a read error. The V call is TRBV6-5, the J call TRBJ2-7; TRBD1 agrees at 9 bases. CDR3 length: 15 amino acids. Germline CDR1 reads MNHEY; CDR2 reads SVGAGI. DNA for the CDR3: TGTGCCAGCAGTCCGGGACAGGGAGCCTCCGACGAGCAGTACTTC. Its translation is CASSPGQGASDEQYF.

This clone occurred a few times. The chain joins TRBV6-4 to TRBJ2-5, with TRBD2 as a possible D gene (5 bases). V shed 4 bases and J shed 5 bases, with 17 bases lying between them. From germline, CDR1 is MRHNA and CDR2 SNTAGT. This CDR3 spans 15 amino acids. CDR3 loop: CASSVNGGPGETQYF. The DNA of the CDR3 is TGTGCCAGCAGTGTCAACGGCGGCCCGGGGGAGACCCAGTACTTC.

The chain couples TRBV4-1 to TRBJ2-7; 10 positions match TRBD2. V was pared by 6 bases and J by 0 bases, with 8 bases of the junction left unmatched. From germline, CDR1 is MGHRA and CDR2 YSYEKL. The length of the CDR3 is 16 residues. CDR3 coding DNA: TGCGCCAGCAGAATTAGCGGGGGGACGATCTCCTACGAGCAGTACTTC. This translates into CASRISGGTISYEQYF.

This chain links TRBV15 with TRBJ1-3; possible D gene TRBD1, 6 bases. In germline, CDR1 is LNHNV, CDR2 YYDKDF (reference sequence). CDR3 length: 18 amino acids. V was cut by 3 bases and J by 0 bases, with 18 bases left in between. CDR3 sequence (DNA): TGTGCCACCAGCAGCTTAATCCGGGACACCTACTCTGGAAACACCATATATTTT. Its translation: CATSSLIRDTYSGNTIYF.

This chain joins TRBV30 and TRBJ2-1; 7 positions match TRBD1. The CDR3 sequence is 14 residues long. V lost 2 bases, J lost 2 bases, and 3 bases stayed unmatched. Germline V gene data show CDR1 as GTSNPN and CDR2 as SVGIG (reference sequence). CDR3: CAWSRQGPYNEQFF. The CDR3 DNA reads as TGTGCCTGGAGTAGACAGGGACCCTACAATGAGCAGTTCTTC.

This chain joins TRBV6-6 and TRBJ2-7, with unresolved D. Germline V CDR1 and CDR2: MNHNY, SVGAGI (reference sequence). V lost 6 bases and J 1 base, leaving 7 bases between the germline ends. The CDR3 has 12 residues. The CDR3 region has the DNA TGTGCCAGCAGCCTCTCTTCCTACGAGCAGTACTTC. It yields the protein CASSLSSYEQYF.

Only a few counts were recorded for this clone. The chain couples TRBV4-1 to TRBJ2-7, with D perhaps matching TRBD2 (6 bases). The CDR3 totals 13 residues. Trimming removed 3 bases from V and 4 bases from J, with 10 bases in between. CDR1 and CDR2 (germline): MGHRA, YSYEKL. CDR3 region: CASSQSAGYEQYF. In nucleotides, the CDR3 is TGCGCCAGCAGCCAGTCGGCGGGGTACGAGCAGTACTTC.

The chain has TRBV7-9 and TRBJ2-3; the match to TRBD2 covers 8 bases. CDR1 and CDR2 from the germline V gene are SEHNR and FQNEAQ (reference sequence). This CDR3 has 18 residues. The V gene end was trimmed by 0 bases and the J gene end by 6 bases; junction bases not matched to a gene: 14. The CDR3 protein is CASSLAFSGTPAGDTQYF. The CDR3 DNA sequence: TGTGCCAGCAGCTTAGCGTTTAGCGGGACCCCGGCGGGGGATACGCAGTATTTT.

The rearrangement links TRBV7-2 to TRBJ2-5, with 10 bases identical to TRBD2. With 2 bases clipped from V and 7 bases from J, the junction kept 7 bases outside the gene matches. CDR1 SGHTA and CDR2 FQGNSA come from the germline V gene. CDR3 length: 15 residues. CDR3 bases: TGTGCCAGCAGCTTAACTAGCGGGGCCCCCGGGACCCAGTACTTC. It encodes CASSLTSGAPGTQYF. Full variable domain (outside the CDR3, taken from reference TRBV7-2 and TRBJ2-5): GAGVSQSPSNKVTEKGKDVELRCDPISGHTALYWYRQSLGQGLEFLIYFQGNSAPDKSGLPSDRFSAERTGGSVSTLTIQRTQQEDSAVYLCASSLTSGAPGTQYFGPGTRLLVL.

The chain uses TRBV5-1 and TRBJ1-2; D ambiguous. This CDR3 has 15 amino acids. V gave up 0 bases and J gave up 4 bases, with 13 bases separating them. Per germline, CDR1 SGHRS and CDR2 YFSETQ. CDR3 in amino acids: CASSLEAGAFYGYTF. The CDR3 bases are TGCGCCAGCAGCTTGGAGGCGGGAGCCTTCTATGGCTACACCTTC.

The chain has TRBV5-1 and TRBJ2-1; possible D gene TRBD1, 5 bases. Germline loops: CDR1 SGHRS, CDR2 YFSETQ. The CDR3 runs to 16 residues. The V and J ends lost 4 bases and 7 bases respectively, with 21 bases between them. The CDR3 is CASSPGEGASTNEQFF. In DNA form, the CDR3 reads TGCGCCAGCAGCCCAGGTGAAGGGGCATCTACAAATGAGCAGTTCTTC.

The chain combines TRBV23-1 with TRBJ1-5, with 9 bases identical to TRBD1. TRBV23-1 is an ORF; its function is uncertain. The V and J ends lost 2 bases and 3 bases, in that order; junction bases with no gene match: 5. This CDR3 region has 16 residues. CDR3 sequence: CASSQPGQGTNQPQHF. Written as DNA, the CDR3 is TGCGCCAGCAGTCAACCCGGACAGGGGACCAATCAGCCCCAGCATTTT.

This chain links TRBV9 with TRBJ2-5; 8 bases fit TRBD2. The J segment lost 4 bases and the V segment lost 4 bases, leaving 9 bases of the junction unmatched. CDR3 length: 15 residues. The V gene's germline CDR1 is SGDLS and CDR2 YYNGEE. The CDR3 DNA is TGTGCCAGCAGCCCTCCCCGGGGGGGGCTAGAGACCCAGTACTTC. It yields the protein CASSPPRGGLETQYF.

This clone was recorded a few times. The chain combines TRBV2 with TRBJ2-3, with 7 bases aligning to TRBD2. The CDR3 has 18 amino acids. Looked up from germline, CDR1 is SNHLY and CDR2 is FYNNEI. With V trimmed by 0 bases and J by 2 bases, 11 bases remained unmatched. CDR3 coding DNA: TGTGCCAGCAGTGAAGCCGGGGGAACTAGCGAGGACACAGATACGCAGTATTTT. Protein product: CASSEAGGTSEDTDTQYF.

J is TRBJ1-2 and V is TRBV21-1; the table assigns TRBD1, which was not confirmed against the DNA. TRBV21-1 represents a pseudogene. This CDR3 has 15 residues. The CDR3, as DNA: TGTGCCAGCAGCCAACTTCCCGACAGGGGATATGGCTACACCTTC. Residues: CASSQLPDRGYGYTF.

V usage is TRBV5-1 and J usage is TRBJ2-4; 11 nucleotides line up with TRBD2. The V and J ends lost 3 bases and 2 bases, in that order; junction bases with no gene match: 7. This CDR3 spans 17 amino acids. Germline V gives CDR1 SGHRS, CDR2 YFSETQ. The CDR3 region is CASSSPGLADSKNIQYF. The CDR3 DNA sequence: TGCGCCAGCAGCTCTCCGGGACTAGCGGATTCCAAAAACATTCAGTACTTC.

The chain carries TRBV18 and TRBJ1-1; no reliable D call. This CDR3 comprises 15 residues. Trimming stripped 9 bases from V and 2 bases from J, with 19 bases between. Germline CDR1 and CDR2: KGHSH and LQKENI. This chain's CDR3 is CASSPREMSNTEAFF. In DNA form, the CDR3 reads TGTGCCAGTTCCCCGCGGGAAATGAGTAACACTGAAGCTTTCTTT.